The 7 T cell receptor beta chains below come from one sample, sequenced in a study of T-cell memory formation after mild COVID-19. TCRdb called the 5' RACE reads again in MiXCR, with one record for every CDR3 protein. The sample shows hundreds of thousands of distinct CDR3 sequences, under 20% of them seen only once. The material sequenced was PBMCs or a T cell subset sorted from them (not recorded which). The source is an adult woman who had mild COVID-19 (a few samples of this study predate the infection). Cell type and time point are not known.

The V gene is TRBV3-1, the J gene TRBJ1-2, with 9 bases aligning to TRBD1. The CDR3 loop spans 15 amino acids. Germline CDR1 is LGHDT and CDR2 is YNNKEL (reference sequence). V trimming: 1 base; J trimming: 5 bases; junction bases outside the gene matches: 5. The CDR3 nucleotides read TGTGCCAGCAGCCAAGTTTCTGGACAGGGGTATGGCTACACCTTC. This translates into CASSQVSGQGYGYTF.

This clonotype has only a few counts. CDR3 in DNA: TGCGCCAGCAGCCCACAGGGGGAATTGAGGAACACTGAAGCTTTCTTT. As protein: CASSPQGELRNTEAFF. This chain joins TRBV4-1 and TRBJ1-1; TRBD1 aligns across 8 bases. Looked up from germline, CDR1 is MGHRA and CDR2 is YSYEKL. V lost 4 bases, J lost 1 base, and 8 bases stayed unmatched. The CDR3 spans 16 residues.

In its sample, this clonotype was seen a few times. The rearrangement joins TRBV6-2 or TRBV6-3 to TRBJ1-2; weak D call: TRBD1 (6 bases). Per germline, CDR1 MNHEY and CDR2 SVGEGT. CDR3 size: 15 residues. Trimming cost V 0 bases and J 12 bases, with 20 bases left between them. CDR3 loop: CASSYSNRAGGGHTF. The CDR3 coding sequence is TGTGCCAGCAGTTACTCGAACAGGGCCGGAGGAGGCCACACCTTC.

The J gene is TRBJ1-2, the V gene TRBV20-1; TRBD1 is a possible D gene (5 bases). CDR3 length equals 13 residues. Germline assignment: CDR1 DFQATT and CDR2 SNEGSKA (reference sequence). With 0 bases removed from V and 8 bases from J, the gap between germline ends came to 13 bases. CDR3 protein: CSARDPYRSGYTF. In DNA, the CDR3 is TGCAGTGCTAGAGACCCGTACAGGAGCGGCTACACCTTC.

V and J are TRBV12-3 or TRBV12-4 and TRBJ2-7, with 7 bases matching TRBD2. The CDR3 is 16 amino acids. V gave up 5 bases and J gave up 1 base; unmatched junction bases: 11. The chain's CDR3 is CASSPPLADISYEQYF. Here the CDR3 DNA reads TGTGCCAGCAGTCCACCCCTAGCGGATATTTCCTACGAGCAGTACTTC.

The gene calls are TRBV7-2 and TRBJ1-6; D may be TRBD1 (5 bases). The germline gives CDR1 SGHTA, CDR2 FQGNSA. This CDR3 has 15 amino acids. The ends were cut back, 3 bases at V and 4 bases at J, with 10 bases in the middle. Here the CDR3 reads CASSFLRVYNSPLHF. CDR3 DNA sequence: TGTGCCAGCAGCTTCCTCAGGGTGTATAATTCACCCCTCCACTTT.

This clonotype turned up a few times. V gene TRBV5-1 combines with J gene TRBJ1-2; 8 bases are a match to TRBD1. The CDR3 is 15 amino acids. Germline V gene lookup returns CDR1 SGHRS and CDR2 YFSETQ. V lost 4 bases, J lost 6 bases, and 11 bases stayed unmatched. The CDR3 loop reads CASSDGQGYLDGYTF. The CDR3 bases are TGCGCCAGCAGCGACGGACAGGGATATTTAGATGGCTACACCTTC.